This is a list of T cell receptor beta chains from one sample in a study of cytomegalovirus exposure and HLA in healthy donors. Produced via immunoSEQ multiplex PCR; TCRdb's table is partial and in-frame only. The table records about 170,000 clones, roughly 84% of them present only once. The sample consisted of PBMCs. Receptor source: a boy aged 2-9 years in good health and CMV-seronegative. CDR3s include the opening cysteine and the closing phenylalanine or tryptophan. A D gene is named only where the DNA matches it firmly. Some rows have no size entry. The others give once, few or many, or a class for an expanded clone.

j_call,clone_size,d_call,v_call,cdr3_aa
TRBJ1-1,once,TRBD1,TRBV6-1,CASSKHRGNTEAFF
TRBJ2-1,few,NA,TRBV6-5,CASSYGLNSPHNEQFF
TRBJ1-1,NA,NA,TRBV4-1,CASSLAQGTEAFF
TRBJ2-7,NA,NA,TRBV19,CASSPTSFPDEQYF
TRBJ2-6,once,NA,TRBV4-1,CASRPGLSGANVLTF
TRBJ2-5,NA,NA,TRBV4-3,CASSQDGEETQYF
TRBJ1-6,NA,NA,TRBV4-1,CASSHQFPRGYNSPLHF
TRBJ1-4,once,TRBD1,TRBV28,CASSPGTVANEKLFF
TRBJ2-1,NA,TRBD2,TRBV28,CASSYPPETSSYSDNEQFF
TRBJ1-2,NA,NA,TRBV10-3,CAITEVGRRGYTF
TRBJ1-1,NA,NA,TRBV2,CASMKGGSITEAFF
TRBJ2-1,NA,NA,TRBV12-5,CASGSRGAVEQFF
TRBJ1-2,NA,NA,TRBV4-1,CASSQGQANYGYTF
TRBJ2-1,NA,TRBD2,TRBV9,CASSVGVGEGLAGGEQFF
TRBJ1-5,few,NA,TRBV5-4,CAVQSQHF
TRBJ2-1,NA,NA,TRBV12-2,CASRFRAGSPYEQFF
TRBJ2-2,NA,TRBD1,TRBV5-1,CASSFGQGSRIGELFF
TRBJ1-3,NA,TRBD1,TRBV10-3,CAISPGQGSGNTIYF
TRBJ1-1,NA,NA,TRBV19,CASSMTGSEAFF
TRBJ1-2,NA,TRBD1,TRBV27,CASSLRRQGDGYGYTF
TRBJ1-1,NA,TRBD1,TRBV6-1,CASSEWGQGTAEAFF
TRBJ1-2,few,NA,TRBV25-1,CASSGAGSNYGYTF
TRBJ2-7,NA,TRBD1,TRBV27,CASSPWDRGTYEQYF
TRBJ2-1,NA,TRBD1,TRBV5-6,CASSRGQAGNEQFF
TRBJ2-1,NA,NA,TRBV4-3,CASSQEDFSSSSYNEQFF
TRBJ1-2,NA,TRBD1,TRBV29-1,CSVEDLTQGANYGYTF
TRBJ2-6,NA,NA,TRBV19,CASRISGSGANVLTF
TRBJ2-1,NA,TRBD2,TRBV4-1,CASSQDRGGNEQFF
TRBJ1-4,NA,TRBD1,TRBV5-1,CASSRTGRIEEKLFF
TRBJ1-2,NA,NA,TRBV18,CASSGTTGNYGYTF
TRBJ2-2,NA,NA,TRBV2,CAIYGAGELFF
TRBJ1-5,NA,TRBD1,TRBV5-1,CASADRAGQPQHF